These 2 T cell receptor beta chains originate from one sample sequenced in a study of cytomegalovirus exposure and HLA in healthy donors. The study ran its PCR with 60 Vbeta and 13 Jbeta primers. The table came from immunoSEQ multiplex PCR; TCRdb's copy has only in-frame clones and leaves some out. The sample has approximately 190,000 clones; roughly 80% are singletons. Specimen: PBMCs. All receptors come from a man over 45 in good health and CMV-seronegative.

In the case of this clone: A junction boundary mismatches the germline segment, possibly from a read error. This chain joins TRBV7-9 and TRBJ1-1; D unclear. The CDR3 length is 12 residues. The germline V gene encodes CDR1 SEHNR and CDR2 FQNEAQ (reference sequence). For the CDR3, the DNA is TGTTCCAGCGGGCCATCGAACACTGAAGCTTTCTTT. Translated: CSSGPSNTEAFF.

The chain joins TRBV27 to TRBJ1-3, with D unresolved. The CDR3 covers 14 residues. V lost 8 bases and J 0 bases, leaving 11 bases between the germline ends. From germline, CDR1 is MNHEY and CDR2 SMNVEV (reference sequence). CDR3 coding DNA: TGTGCCAGCGGGGTTGGGAGCTCTGGAAACACCATATATTTT. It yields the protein CASGVGSSGNTIYF.